This is a list of T cell receptor beta chains from one sample in a study of T cell repertoires in cytomegalovirus infection. TCRdb used MiXCR to reprocess the reads, holding one entry per CDR3 protein. This sample has approximately 730,000 distinct CDR3 sequences, with around 30% found just once. These TCRs are of unknown antigen specificity. The sequencing used cultured PBMCs, collected from culture after CMV antigen stimulation. All receptors derive from a human donor in good health (CMV status not recorded). Some clones in this sample may be carry-over from other donors' samples. CDR3s include the opening cysteine and the closing phenylalanine or tryptophan. A D gene is named only where the DNA matches it firmly. Only part of the rows carry a size: once, few, many, or a class if the clone is expanded.

V gene: TRBV7-2; clone size: many; J gene: TRBJ2-1; D gene: TRBD1; CDR3 protein: CASSLVGTGVFNEQFF; CDR3 DNA: TGTGCCAGCAGCTTAGTAGGTACAGGGGTATTCAATGAGCAGTTCTTC
V gene: TRBV11-2; clone size: -; J gene: TRBJ2-3; D gene: TRBD2; CDR3 protein: CASSRDYNTDTQYF; CDR3 DNA: TGTGCCAGCAGCCGGGACTACAACACAGATACGCAGTATTTT
V gene: TRBV2; clone size: once; J gene: TRBJ1-1; D gene: -; CDR3 protein: CASRPEARTEAFF; CDR3 DNA: TGTGCCAGCAGGCCAGAGGCGCGGACTGAAGCTTTCTTT
V gene: TRBV12-3/TRBV12-4; clone size: -; J gene: TRBJ2-5; D gene: -; CDR3 protein: CASTDWGAGQETQYF; CDR3 DNA: TGTGCCAGCACCGATTGGGGGGCGGGACAAGAGACCCAGTACTTC
V gene: TRBV7-9; clone size: -; J gene: TRBJ1-6; D gene: TRBD1; CDR3 protein: CATSPRDRVGSPLHF; CDR3 DNA: TGTGCCACCTCTCCCCGGGACAGGGTCGGTTCACCCCTCCACTTT
V gene: TRBV6-1; clone size: few; J gene: TRBJ1-1; D gene: TRBD1; CDR3 protein: CASSLPGQGGTEAFF; CDR3 DNA: TGTGCCAGCAGTTTGCCGGGACAGGGGGGCACTGAAGCTTTCTTT
V gene: TRBV7-6; clone size: -; J gene: TRBJ2-3; D gene: -; CDR3 protein: CASSFMAGDTQYF; CDR3 DNA: TGTGCCAGCAGCTTCATGGCCGGAGATACGCAGTATTTT
V gene: TRBV7-9; clone size: -; J gene: TRBJ2-7; D gene: -; CDR3 protein: CASSLDQGLGYEQYF; CDR3 DNA: TGTGCCAGCAGCTTGGATCAGGGTCTCGGGTACGAGCAGTACTTC
V gene: TRBV10-3; clone size: -; J gene: TRBJ2-5; D gene: TRBD2; CDR3 protein: CAITAGAGETQYF; CDR3 DNA: TGTGCCATCACGGCGGGAGCGGGAGAGACCCAGTACTTC
V gene: TRBV11-2; clone size: -; J gene: TRBJ2-1; D gene: TRBD2; CDR3 protein: CASSAGTSTYNEQFF; CDR3 DNA: TGTGCCAGCAGCGCCGGGACTAGCACTTACAATGAGCAGTTCTTC
V gene: TRBV7-9; clone size: many; J gene: TRBJ1-5; D gene: -; CDR3 protein: CASSLGADQPQHF; CDR3 DNA: TGTGCCAGCAGCTTGGGAGCGGATCAGCCCCAGCATTTT
V gene: TRBV12-3/TRBV12-4; clone size: -; J gene: TRBJ1-2; D gene: -; CDR3 protein: CASSRARDYGYTF; CDR3 DNA: TGTGCCAGCAGCCGGGCACGCGACTATGGCTACACCTTC
V gene: TRBV7-2; clone size: many; J gene: TRBJ2-7; D gene: TRBD2; CDR3 protein: CASSPSGLASYEQYF; CDR3 DNA: TGTGCCAGCAGCCCCTCGGGACTAGCGTCCTACGAGCAGTACTTC
V gene: TRBV7-6; clone size: many; J gene: TRBJ2-1; D gene: -; CDR3 protein: CASSSRGGSYNEQFF; CDR3 DNA: TGTGCCAGCAGCTCAAGAGGGGGCTCCTACAATGAGCAGTTCTTC
V gene: TRBV27; clone size: -; J gene: TRBJ2-3; D gene: -; CDR3 protein: CASSLGVSGSTDTQYF; CDR3 DNA: TGTGCCAGCAGTTTGGGGGTTAGCGGAAGCACAGATACGCAGTATTTT
V gene: TRBV6-1; clone size: -; J gene: TRBJ1-5; D gene: -; CDR3 protein: CASSESRGLPQHF; CDR3 DNA: TGTGCCAGCAGTGAAAGCAGGGGTTTGCCCCAGCATTTT
V gene: TRBV6-6; clone size: -; J gene: TRBJ2-5; D gene: TRBD2; CDR3 protein: CASSARGRGENGLAPQETQYF; CDR3 DNA: TGTGCCAGCAGTGCGCGGGGGAGGGGGGAGAACGGACTAGCGCCCCAAGAGACCCAGTACTTC
V gene: TRBV6-5; clone size: -; J gene: TRBJ2-1; D gene: TRBD2; CDR3 protein: CASSQTSALEQFF; CDR3 DNA: TGTGCCAGCTCCCAGACTAGCGCCCTAGAGCAGTTCTTC
V gene: TRBV29-1; clone size: -; J gene: TRBJ1-2; D gene: -; CDR3 protein: CSVKGVLGYTF; CDR3 DNA: TGCAGCGTGAAAGGCGTCCTGGGCTACACCTTC
V gene: TRBV27; clone size: few; J gene: TRBJ2-7; D gene: -; CDR3 protein: CASSQTGMGYYEQYF; CDR3 DNA: TGTGCCAGCAGCCAAACAGGGATGGGGTACTACGAGCAGTACTTC
V gene: TRBV7-2; clone size: many; J gene: TRBJ2-2; D gene: TRBD2; CDR3 protein: CASSPGLAVGELFF; CDR3 DNA: TGTGCCAGCAGCCCGGGACTAGCGGTCGGGGAGCTGTTTTTT
V gene: TRBV7-2; clone size: many; J gene: TRBJ1-2; D gene: TRBD1; CDR3 protein: CASSLGQGEVSGYTF; CDR3 DNA: TGTGCCAGCAGCCTAGGACAGGGGGAAGTGTCTGGCTACACCTTC
V gene: TRBV30; clone size: -; J gene: TRBJ2-1; D gene: -; CDR3 protein: CAWRDYNEQFF; CDR3 DNA: TGTGCCTGGAGAGACTACAATGAGCAGTTCTTC
V gene: TRBV2; clone size: few; J gene: TRBJ1-6; D gene: TRBD1; CDR3 protein: CASRHSDRAGINSPLHF; CDR3 DNA: TGTGCCAGCCGCCACTCGGACAGGGCAGGTATTAATTCACCCCTCCACTTT
V gene: TRBV4-1; clone size: few; J gene: TRBJ1-1; D gene: -; CDR3 protein: CASSQVSMNTEAFF; CDR3 DNA: TGCGCCAGCAGCCAAGTAAGCATGAACACTGAAGCTTTCTTT
V gene: TRBV6-1; clone size: few; J gene: TRBJ2-5; D gene: -; CDR3 protein: CASSEENRETQYF; CDR3 DNA: TGTGCCAGCAGTGAGGAGAACCGGGAGACCCAGTACTTC
V gene: TRBV11-2; clone size: -; J gene: TRBJ2-2; D gene: TRBD1; CDR3 protein: CASARQGPLAGELFF; CDR3 DNA: TGTGCCAGCGCCAGACAGGGGCCCTTAGCCGGGGAGCTGTTTTTT
V gene: TRBV6-2/TRBV6-3; clone size: few; J gene: TRBJ2-2; D gene: -; CDR3 protein: CATMGPRPGELFF; CDR3 DNA: TGTGCCACTATGGGCCCGCGTCCCGGGGAGCTGTTTTTT
V gene: TRBV27; clone size: -; J gene: TRBJ1-2; D gene: TRBD1; CDR3 protein: CASSRQSGGNYGYTF; CDR3 DNA: TGTGCCAGCAGTCGGCAATCAGGGGGGAACTATGGCTACACCTTC
V gene: TRBV4-3; clone size: -; J gene: TRBJ2-5; D gene: -; CDR3 protein: CASSQHRDFELETQYF; CDR3 DNA: TGCGCCAGCAGCCAACACCGGGACTTTGAGTTAGAGACCCAGTACTTC
V gene: TRBV6-2/TRBV6-3; clone size: -; J gene: TRBJ2-7; D gene: TRBD2; CDR3 protein: CASSSLTSGRHYEQYF; CDR3 DNA: TGTGCCAGCAGTTCCCTGACTAGCGGGAGACACTACGAGCAGTACTTC
V gene: TRBV7-9; clone size: -; J gene: TRBJ2-5; D gene: -; CDR3 protein: CASSPLGPDGETQYF; CDR3 DNA: TGTGCCAGCAGCCCTCTAGGGCCCGATGGAGAGACCCAGTACTTC
V gene: TRBV5-5; clone size: few; J gene: TRBJ1-1; D gene: TRBD1; CDR3 protein: CASSFPGGLGAFF; CDR3 DNA: TGTGCCAGCAGCTTTCCAGGGGGCTTAGGAGCTTTCTTT
V gene: TRBV6-2/TRBV6-3; clone size: few; J gene: TRBJ2-6; D gene: -; CDR3 protein: CASSQTPGRYSGANVLTF; CDR3 DNA: TGTGCCAGCAGCCAAACCCCCGGACGGTACTCTGGGGCCAACGTCCTGACTTTC
V gene: TRBV7-2; clone size: many; J gene: TRBJ2-3; D gene: -; CDR3 protein: CASSPGFSTDTQYF; CDR3 DNA: TGTGCCAGCAGCCCCGGGTTTAGCACAGATACGCAGTATTTT
V gene: TRBV4-2; clone size: few; J gene: TRBJ1-3; D gene: -; CDR3 protein: CASSQGYRVSSGNTIYF; CDR3 DNA: TGTGCCAGCAGCCAAGGCTATCGGGTGAGCTCTGGAAACACCATATATTTT
V gene: TRBV7-8; clone size: many; J gene: TRBJ2-7; D gene: -; CDR3 protein: CASSLEAGAYEQYF; CDR3 DNA: TGTGCCAGCAGCTTAGAGGCAGGGGCCTACGAGCAGTACTTC
V gene: TRBV12-3/TRBV12-4; clone size: few; J gene: TRBJ2-7; D gene: -; CDR3 protein: CASSLNDEQYF; CDR3 DNA: TGTGCCAGCAGTTTGAACGACGAGCAGTACTTC
V gene: TRBV7-2; clone size: few; J gene: TRBJ2-1; D gene: TRBD2; CDR3 protein: CASSSRLAGYNEQFF; CDR3 DNA: TGTGCCAGCAGCTCGCGGCTAGCGGGGTACAATGAGCAGTTCTTC
V gene: TRBV7-2; clone size: many; J gene: TRBJ1-1; D gene: -; CDR3 protein: CASSRNRDDTEAFF; CDR3 DNA: TGTGCCAGCAGCCGGAACAGGGATGACACTGAAGCTTTCTTT
V gene: TRBV7-9; clone size: -; J gene: TRBJ2-7; D gene: TRBD1; CDR3 protein: CASSYPTPGQGAFEQYF; CDR3 DNA: TGTGCCAGCAGCTACCCGACTCCGGGACAGGGGGCGTTTGAGCAGTACTTC
V gene: TRBV5-3; clone size: -; J gene: TRBJ2-6; D gene: TRBD1; CDR3 protein: CARSWGDRGSAGANVLTF; CDR3 DNA: TGTGCCAGAAGCTGGGGGGACAGGGGCTCAGCTGGGGCCAACGTCCTGACTTTC
V gene: TRBV12-3/TRBV12-4; clone size: -; J gene: TRBJ1-3; D gene: TRBD1; CDR3 protein: CASNLPGQSTYAGNTIYF; CDR3 DNA: TGTGCCAGCAACTTACCGGGACAGTCCACCTATGCTGGAAACACCATATATTTT
V gene: TRBV6-1; clone size: few; J gene: TRBJ2-5; D gene: -; CDR3 protein: CASSERWGRGDVETQYF; CDR3 DNA: TGTGCCAGCAGTGAAAGGTGGGGCAGGGGAGACGTGGAGACCCAGTACTTC
V gene: TRBV2; clone size: -; J gene: TRBJ2-1; D gene: TRBD2; CDR3 protein: CASSESSGDNEQFF; CDR3 DNA: TGTGCCAGCAGTGAATCTAGCGGGGACAATGAGCAGTTCTTC
V gene: TRBV7-9; clone size: -; J gene: TRBJ2-5; D gene: TRBD2; CDR3 protein: CASSPSLTSAQETQYF; CDR3 DNA: TGTGCCAGCAGCCCTAGTCTAACTAGCGCTCAAGAGACCCAGTACTTC
V gene: TRBV7-6; clone size: -; J gene: TRBJ2-1; D gene: TRBD2; CDR3 protein: CASSPRLAEFNEQFF; CDR3 DNA: TGTGCCAGCAGCCCCAGACTAGCGGAGTTCAATGAGCAGTTCTTC
V gene: TRBV7-9; clone size: many; J gene: TRBJ1-4; D gene: -; CDR3 protein: CASSLVADVDEKLFF; CDR3 DNA: TGTGCCAGCAGCTTAGTTGCAGATGTGGATGAAAAACTGTTTTTT